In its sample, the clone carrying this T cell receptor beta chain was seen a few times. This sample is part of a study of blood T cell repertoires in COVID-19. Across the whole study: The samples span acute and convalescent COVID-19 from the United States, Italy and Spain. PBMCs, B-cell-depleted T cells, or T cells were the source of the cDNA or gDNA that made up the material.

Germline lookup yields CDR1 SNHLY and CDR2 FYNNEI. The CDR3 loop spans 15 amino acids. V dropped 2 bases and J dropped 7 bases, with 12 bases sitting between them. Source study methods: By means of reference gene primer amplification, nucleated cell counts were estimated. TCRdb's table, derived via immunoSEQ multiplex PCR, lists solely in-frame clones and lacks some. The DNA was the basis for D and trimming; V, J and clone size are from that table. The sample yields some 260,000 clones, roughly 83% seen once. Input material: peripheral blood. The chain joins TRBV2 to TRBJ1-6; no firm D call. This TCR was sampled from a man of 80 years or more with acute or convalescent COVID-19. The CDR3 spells CASSEYPAGNSPLHF. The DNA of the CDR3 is TGTGCCAGCAGTGAATACCCGGCCGGGAATTCACCCCTCCACTTT.